The source of this T cell receptor beta chain is a study of blood T cell repertoires in COVID-19. Study context: The United States, Italy and Spain were the sources of the acute and convalescent COVID-19 samples.

V lost 4 bases to trimming and J lost 2 bases, with 14 bases between them. The CDR3 is 15 amino acids. Germline V gene data show CDR1 as MDHEN and CDR2 as SYDVKM. Original processing notes: Amplification from reference gene primers served as the basis for estimated nucleated cell counts. The data were produced by immunoSEQ multiplex PCR, yet TCRdb's version contains in-frame clones alone and is incomplete. That table gives V, J and clone size, and the DNA gave D and trimming. In the table there are under 140,000 clones, 85% to 90% of which are singletons. This chain joins TRBV28 and TRBJ1-2, with unresolved D. Sequenced input: peripheral blood. The TCR was taken from a woman aged 45-60 years with acute or convalescent COVID-19. The CDR3 DNA is TGTGCCAGCAGTTCTCGCGGGCTTGCCAACTATGGCTACACCTTC. Translation gives CASSSRGLANYGYTF.